The clone carrying this T cell receptor beta chain has ten or more counts. Its target is not known. This sample stems from a study of identical twins. Overall study results and limits: Within monozygotic twins, out-of-frame TCR alpha sharing was underestimated by the models.

Trimming shortened V by 1 base and J by 2 bases, and 6 bases separated the two germline ends. This CDR3 has 15 residues. In TCRdb, the 5' RACE reads were re-called with MiXCR into one record per CDR3 protein. The profile shows roughly 770,000 distinct CDR3 sequences, 18% of them singletons. Separately, the same data were catalogued under a study of T cells expressing NK-cell markers. In that study: Beta-chain profiling covered CD3+CD56+NKG2C+, CD3+CD56+NKG2C- and CD3+CD56-NKG2C+ sorted subsets.

The TCR was taken from a woman younger than 35 in good health. The rearrangement links TRBV12-3 or TRBV12-4 to TRBJ2-6, with a weak D call TRBD2 (6 bases). The sample was PBMCs. Here the CDR3 reads CASSLGGAGANVLTF. CDR3 nucleotides: TGTGCCAGCAGTTTAGGCGGGGCTGGGGCCAACGTCCTGACTTTC.